This T cell receptor beta chain came from a study of T cell changes during pregnancy in multiple sclerosis. With 6 bases removed from V and 7 bases from J, the gap between germline ends came to 10 bases. CDR1 LNHDA and CDR2 SQIVND come from the germline V gene (reference sequence). The CDR3 contains 12 residues. Method: immunoSEQ multiplex PCR; TCRdb's copy keeps in-frame clones and lacks some. The data hold around 15,000 clones, with about 83% observed a single time. Sequenced material: CD8+ T cells from peripheral blood mononuclear cells, taken in the second trimester of pregnancy. This chain connects TRBV19 to TRBJ1-5; a weak D match, TRBD1 (5 bases). The TCR comes from a female donor in good health, enrolled as a control in a pregnancy study. CDR3 sequence reads: CASRDGGQPQHF. CDR3 DNA sequence: TGTGCCAGTAGAGACGGGGGACAGCCCCAGCATTTT.